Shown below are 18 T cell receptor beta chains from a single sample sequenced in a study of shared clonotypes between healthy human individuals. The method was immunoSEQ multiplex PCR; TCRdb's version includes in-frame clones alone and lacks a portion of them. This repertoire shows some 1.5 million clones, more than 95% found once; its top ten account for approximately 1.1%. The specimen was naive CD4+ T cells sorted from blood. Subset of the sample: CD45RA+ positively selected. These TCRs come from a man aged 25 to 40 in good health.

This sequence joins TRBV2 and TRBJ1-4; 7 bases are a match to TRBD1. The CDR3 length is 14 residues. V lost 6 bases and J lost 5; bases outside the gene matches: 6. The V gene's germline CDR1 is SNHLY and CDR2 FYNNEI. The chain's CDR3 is CASRQDRTNEKLFF. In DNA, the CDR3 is TGTGCCAGCAGGCAGGACAGGACAAATGAAAAACTGTTTTTT.

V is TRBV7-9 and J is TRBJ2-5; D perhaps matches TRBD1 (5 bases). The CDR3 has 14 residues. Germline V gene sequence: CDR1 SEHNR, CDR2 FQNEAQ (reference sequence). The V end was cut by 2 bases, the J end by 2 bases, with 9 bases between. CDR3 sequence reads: CASSLQGHQETQYF. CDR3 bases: TGTGCCAGCAGCTTACAGGGCCATCAAGAGACCCAGTACTTC.

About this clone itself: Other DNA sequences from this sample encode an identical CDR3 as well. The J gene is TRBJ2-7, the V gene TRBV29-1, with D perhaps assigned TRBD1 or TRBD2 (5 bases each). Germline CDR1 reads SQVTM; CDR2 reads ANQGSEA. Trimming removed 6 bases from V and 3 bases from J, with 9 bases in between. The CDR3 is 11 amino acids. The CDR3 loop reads CSVGTIYEQYF. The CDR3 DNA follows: TGCAGCGTGGGGACCATCTACGAGCAGTACTTC.

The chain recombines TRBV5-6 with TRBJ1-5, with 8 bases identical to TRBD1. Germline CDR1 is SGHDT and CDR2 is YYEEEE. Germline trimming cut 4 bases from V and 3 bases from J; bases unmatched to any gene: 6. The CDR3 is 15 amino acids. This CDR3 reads CASSPGQGINQPQHF. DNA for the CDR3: TGTGCCAGCAGCCCAGGACAGGGTATCAATCAGCCCCAGCATTTT.

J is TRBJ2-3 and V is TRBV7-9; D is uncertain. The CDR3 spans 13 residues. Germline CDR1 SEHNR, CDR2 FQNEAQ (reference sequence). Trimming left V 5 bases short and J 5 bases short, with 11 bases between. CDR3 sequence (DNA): TGTGCCAGCAGCCTCGGGCAGCGAGATACGCAGTATTTT. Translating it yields CASSLGQRDTQYF.

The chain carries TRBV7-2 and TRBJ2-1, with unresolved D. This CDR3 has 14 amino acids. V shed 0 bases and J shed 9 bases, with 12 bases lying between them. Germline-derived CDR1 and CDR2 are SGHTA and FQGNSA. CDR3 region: CASSLAGFDAEQFF. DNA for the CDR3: TGTGCCAGCAGCTTAGCAGGGTTCGATGCTGAGCAGTTCTTC.

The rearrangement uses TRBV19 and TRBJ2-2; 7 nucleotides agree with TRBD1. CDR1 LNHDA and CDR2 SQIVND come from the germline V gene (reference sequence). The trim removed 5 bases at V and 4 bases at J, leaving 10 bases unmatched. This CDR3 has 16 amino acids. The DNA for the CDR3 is TGTGCCAGTAGTGCTCCGGGCAGGGGGTCCACCGGGGAGCTGTTTTTT. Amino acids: CASSAPGRGSTGELFF.

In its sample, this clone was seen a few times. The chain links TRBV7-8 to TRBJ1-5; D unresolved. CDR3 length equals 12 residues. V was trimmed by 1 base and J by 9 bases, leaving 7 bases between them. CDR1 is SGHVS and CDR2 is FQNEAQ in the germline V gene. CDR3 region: CASSLGTGPQHF. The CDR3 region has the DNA TGTGCCAGCAGCTTAGGAACCGGGCCCCAGCATTTT.

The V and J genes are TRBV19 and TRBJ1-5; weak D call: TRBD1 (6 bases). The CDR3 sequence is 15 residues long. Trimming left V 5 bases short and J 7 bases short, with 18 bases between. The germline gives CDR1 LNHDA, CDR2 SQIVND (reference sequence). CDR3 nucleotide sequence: TGTGCCAGTAGTCCGGTAAACAGGGCAGGACAGCCCCAGCATTTT. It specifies CASSPVNRAGQPQHF.

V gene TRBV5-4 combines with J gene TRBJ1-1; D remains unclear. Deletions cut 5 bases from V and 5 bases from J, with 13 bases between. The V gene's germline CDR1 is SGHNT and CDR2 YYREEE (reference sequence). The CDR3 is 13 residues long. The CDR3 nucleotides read TGTGCCAGCAGGGGGAGTTGGGCTACTGAAGCTTTCTTT. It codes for CASRGSWATEAFF.

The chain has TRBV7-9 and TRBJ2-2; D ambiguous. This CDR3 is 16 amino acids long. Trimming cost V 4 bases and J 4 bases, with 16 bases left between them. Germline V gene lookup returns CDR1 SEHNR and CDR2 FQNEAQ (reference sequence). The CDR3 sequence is CASSWRMVIGTGELFF. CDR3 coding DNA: TGTGCCAGCAGCTGGAGAATGGTTATTGGCACCGGGGAGCTGTTTTTT.

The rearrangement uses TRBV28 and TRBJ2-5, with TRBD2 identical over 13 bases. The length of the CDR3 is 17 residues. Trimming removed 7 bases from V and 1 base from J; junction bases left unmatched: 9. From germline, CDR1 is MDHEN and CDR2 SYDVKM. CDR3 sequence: CASTRTSGRRGQETQYF. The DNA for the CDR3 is TGTGCCAGCACCCGGACTAGCGGGAGAAGAGGCCAAGAGACCCAGTACTTC.

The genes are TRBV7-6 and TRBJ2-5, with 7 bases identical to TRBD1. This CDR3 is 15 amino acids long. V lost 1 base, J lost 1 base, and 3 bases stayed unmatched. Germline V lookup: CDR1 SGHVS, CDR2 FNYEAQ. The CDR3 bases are TGTGCCAGCAGCTTAGAGGGACAGTTCCAAGAGACCCAGTACTTC. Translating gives CASSLEGQFQETQYF. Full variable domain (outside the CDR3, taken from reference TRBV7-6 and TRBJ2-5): GAGVSQSPRYKVTKRGQDVALRCDPISGHVSLYWYRQALGQGPEFLTYFNYEAQQDKSGLPNDRFSAERPEGSISTLTIQRTEQRDSAMYRCASSLEGQFQETQYFGPGTRLLVL.

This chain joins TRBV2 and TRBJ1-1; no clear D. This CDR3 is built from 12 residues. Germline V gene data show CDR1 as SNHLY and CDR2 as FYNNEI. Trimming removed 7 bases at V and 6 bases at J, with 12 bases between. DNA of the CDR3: TGTGCCAGCAATCGAGACCCCCCTGAAGCTTTCTTT. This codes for CASNRDPPEAFF.

CDR3 loop: CASSYSRNTGELFF. CDR3 coding DNA: TGTGCCAGCAGTTACTCGCGGAACACCGGGGAGCTGTTTTTT. The chain links TRBV28 to TRBJ2-2; no clear D. Looked up from germline, CDR1 is MDHEN and CDR2 is SYDVKM. The length of the CDR3 is 14 residues. V lost 4 bases, J lost 1 base, and 7 bases lay in between.

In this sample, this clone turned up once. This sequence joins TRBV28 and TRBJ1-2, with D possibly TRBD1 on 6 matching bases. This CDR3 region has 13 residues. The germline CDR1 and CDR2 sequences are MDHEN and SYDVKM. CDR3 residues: CMVGRGTSYGYTF. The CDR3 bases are TGTATGGTAGGCAGGGGAACCTCCTATGGCTACACCTTC.

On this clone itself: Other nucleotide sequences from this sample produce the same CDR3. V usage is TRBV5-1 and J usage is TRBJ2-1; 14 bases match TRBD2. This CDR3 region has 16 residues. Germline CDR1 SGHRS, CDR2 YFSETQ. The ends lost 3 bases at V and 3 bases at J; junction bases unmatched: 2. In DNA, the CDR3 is TGCGCCAGCAGCTCAGGACTAGCGGGAGGCTACAATGAGCAGTTCTTC. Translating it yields CASSSGLAGGYNEQFF.

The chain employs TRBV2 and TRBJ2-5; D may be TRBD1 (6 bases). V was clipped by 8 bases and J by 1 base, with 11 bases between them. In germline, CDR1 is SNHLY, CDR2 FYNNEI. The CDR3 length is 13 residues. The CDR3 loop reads CASVGAAQETQYF. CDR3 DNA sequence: TGTGCCAGCGTGGGGGCAGCCCAAGAGACCCAGTACTTC.